These 10 T cell receptor beta chains share one sample of origin, sequenced in a study of technical replicates of blood from four donors. Sequenced by immunoSEQ multiplex PCR; TCRdb stores in-frame clones only, minus some. This table holds about 100,000 clones, approximately 96% found once. Source material: T cells isolated from PBMCs. These receptors all come from a human donor in good health.

The genes are TRBV7-3 and TRBJ2-7, with D uncertain. CDR1 SGHTA and CDR2 FQGTGA come from the germline V gene. V lost 4 bases and J 9 bases, leaving 19 bases between the germline ends. The CDR3 extends over 14 amino acids. The CDR3 bases are TGTGCCAGCAGCTCCCCAGCAGCGCCTACGGTGCAGTACTTC. Translating it yields CASSSPAAPTVQYF.

The V gene is TRBV5-1, the J gene TRBJ2-3; no clear D gene. Trimming removed 1 base at V and 2 bases at J, with 14 bases between. Germline V gene sequence: CDR1 SGHRS, CDR2 YFSETQ. The CDR3 has 16 residues. The CDR3 region has the DNA TGCGCCAGCAGCTTGCGGCAGGCCTCTTTCACAGATACGCAGTATTTT. This translates into CASSLRQASFTDTQYF.

The chain is built from TRBV7-9 and TRBJ1-4, with D possibly TRBD1 on 6 matching bases. The CDR3 length is 16 residues. The V end was cut by 0 bases, the J end by 6 bases, with 14 bases between. Germline loops: CDR1 SEHNR, CDR2 FQNEAQ (reference sequence). The DNA for the CDR3 is TGTGCCAGCAGCTTAGCGCGTGGCAGGGGAGATGAAAAACTGTTTTTT. Amino acid sequence: CASSLARGRGDEKLFF.

This clone was seen just once. The chain couples TRBV4-3 to TRBJ2-7, with TRBD2 matching 8 bases. The CDR3 consists of 15 residues. V trimming: 4 bases; J trimming: 3 bases; junction bases outside the gene matches: 8. The germline V gene has CDR1 LGHNA and CDR2 YSLEER. The CDR3 nucleotides read TGCGCCAGCAGCCCGGCTGGGGCGGGAGGCTACGAGCAGTACTTC. Protein: CASSPAGAGGYEQYF.

The chain links TRBV6-5 to TRBJ2-2; D not resolved. The CDR3 length is 12 residues. Germline CDR1 is MNHEY and CDR2 is SVGAGI. Trimming pared 7 bases from V and 7 bases from J, leaving 10 bases between. The CDR3 coding sequence is TGTGCCAGCACCTCGGTTCACGGGGAGCTGTTTTTT. Its protein product is CASTSVHGELFF.

The genes are TRBV7-8 and TRBJ2-1; D unclear. Germline loops: CDR1 SGHVS, CDR2 FQNEAQ. With 3 bases removed from V and 5 bases from J, the gap between germline ends came to 5 bases. The CDR3 loop spans 12 amino acids. CDR3 amino acids: CASSFRDNEQFF. The CDR3 DNA is TGTGCCAGCAGCTTTCGAGACAATGAGCAGTTCTTC.

As DNA, the CDR3 is TGTGCCAGCAGCTCCGGGACAGTATCCTACGAGCAGTACTTC. Protein product: CASSSGTVSYEQYF. The J gene is TRBJ2-7, the V gene TRBV16, with TRBD1 matching over 7 bases. The CDR3 is made up of 14 amino acids. The V gene end was trimmed by 5 bases and the J gene end by 1 base; junction bases not matched to a gene: 5. Germline-derived CDR1 and CDR2 are KGHSY and FQNENV.

The chain recombines TRBV5-6 with TRBJ1-1; D is unclear. Deletions cut 9 bases from V and 7 bases from J, with 4 bases between. The CDR3 covers 8 residues. Germline CDR1 reads SGHDT; CDR2 reads YYEEEE. DNA for the CDR3: TGTGCCACCCATGAAGCTTTCTTT. This gives the protein CATHEAFF.

V gene TRBV4-3 combines with J gene TRBJ1-1; D unclear. CDR1 and CDR2 (germline): LGHNA, YSLEER. Trimming removed 1 base at V and 11 bases at J, with 20 bases between. The CDR3 loop spans 15 amino acids. The CDR3 here is CASSQGRGLIGGAFF. The CDR3 nucleotides are TGCGCCAGCAGCCAAGGTCGCGGGTTGATAGGAGGGGCTTTCTTT.

CDR3 bases: TGTGCCAGCAGTCTACCATGGACAGGGCCCACAGATACGCAGTATTTT. Residues: CASSLPWTGPTDTQYF. This sequence joins TRBV28 and TRBJ2-3, with 8 bases that match TRBD1. The trim removed 5 bases at V and 2 bases at J, leaving 9 bases unmatched. Germline V gene sequence: CDR1 MDHEN, CDR2 SYDVKM. This CDR3 has 16 residues.